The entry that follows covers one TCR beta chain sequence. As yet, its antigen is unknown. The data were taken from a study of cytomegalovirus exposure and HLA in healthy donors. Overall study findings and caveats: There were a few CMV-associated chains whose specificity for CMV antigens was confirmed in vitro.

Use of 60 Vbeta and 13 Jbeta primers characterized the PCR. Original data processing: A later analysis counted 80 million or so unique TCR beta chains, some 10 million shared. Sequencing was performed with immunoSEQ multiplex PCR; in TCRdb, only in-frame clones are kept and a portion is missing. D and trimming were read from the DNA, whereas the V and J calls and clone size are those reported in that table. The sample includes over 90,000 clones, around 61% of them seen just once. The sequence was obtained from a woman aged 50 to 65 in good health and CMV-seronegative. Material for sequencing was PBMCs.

The CDR3 nucleotides read TGTGCCAGCAGCGCCCGGACTAGCGGTCCCTACGAGCAGTACTTC. It is translated as CASSARTSGPYEQYF. The gene calls are TRBV7-2 and TRBJ2-7; 10 bases are shared with TRBD2. Germline lookup yields CDR1 SGHTA and CDR2 FQGNSA. With 5 bases clipped from V and 2 bases from J, the junction kept 6 bases outside the gene matches. CDR3 length: 15 amino acids.